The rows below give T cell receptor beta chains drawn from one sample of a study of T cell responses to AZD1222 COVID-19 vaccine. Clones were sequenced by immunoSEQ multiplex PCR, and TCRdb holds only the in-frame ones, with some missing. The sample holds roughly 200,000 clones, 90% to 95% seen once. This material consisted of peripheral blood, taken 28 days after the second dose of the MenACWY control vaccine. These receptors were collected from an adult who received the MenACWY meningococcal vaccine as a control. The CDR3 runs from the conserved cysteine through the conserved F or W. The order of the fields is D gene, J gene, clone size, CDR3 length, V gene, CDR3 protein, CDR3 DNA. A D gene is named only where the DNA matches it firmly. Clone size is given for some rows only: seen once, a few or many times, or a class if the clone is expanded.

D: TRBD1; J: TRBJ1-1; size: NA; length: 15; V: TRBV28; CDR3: CASSLAGGMNTEAFF; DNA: TGTGCCAGCAGTTTGGCAGGGGGCATGAACACTGAAGCTTTCTTT
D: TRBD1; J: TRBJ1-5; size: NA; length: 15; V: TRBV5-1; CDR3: CASLTTGGPNQPQHF; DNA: TGCGCCAGCCTTACGACAGGGGGCCCCAATCAGCCCCAGCATTTT
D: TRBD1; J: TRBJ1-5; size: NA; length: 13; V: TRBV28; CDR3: CASSLDRGQPQHF; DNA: TGTGCCAGCAGCCTTGACAGGGGTCAGCCCCAGCATTTT
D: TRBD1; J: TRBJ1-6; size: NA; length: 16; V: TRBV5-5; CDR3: CASSPRTGRYNSPLHF; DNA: TGTGCCAGCAGCCCCCGGACAGGACGCTATAATTCACCCCTCCACTTT
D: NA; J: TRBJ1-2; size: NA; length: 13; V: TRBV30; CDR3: CAWRWAGLEGYTF; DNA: TGTGCCTGGAGGTGGGCAGGGCTGGAAGGCTACACCTTC
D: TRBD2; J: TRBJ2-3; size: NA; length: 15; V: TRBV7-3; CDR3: CASSRTSGGADTQYF; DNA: TGTGCCAGCAGCCGGACTAGCGGGGGGGCCGATACGCAGTATTTT
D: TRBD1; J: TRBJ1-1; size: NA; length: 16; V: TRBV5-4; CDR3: CASSDGTGRMNTEAFF; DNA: TGTGCCAGCAGCGACGGGACAGGGAGAATGAACACTGAAGCTTTCTTT
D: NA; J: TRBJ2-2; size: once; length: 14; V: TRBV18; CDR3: CASSPAGSAGELFF; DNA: TGTGCCAGCTCACCAGCGGGGTCTGCCGGGGAGCTGTTTTTT
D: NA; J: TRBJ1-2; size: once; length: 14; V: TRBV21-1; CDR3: CASSYRGADYGYTF; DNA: TGTGCCAGTTCCTACCGGGGTGCCGACTATGGCTACACCTTC
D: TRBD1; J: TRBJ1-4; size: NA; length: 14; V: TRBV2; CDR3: CASGQGPTNEKLFF; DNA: TGTGCCAGCGGACAGGGGCCAACTAATGAAAAACTGTTTTTT
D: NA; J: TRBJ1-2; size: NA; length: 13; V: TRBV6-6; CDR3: CASSYSEGGGYTF; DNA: TGTGCCAGCAGTTACTCCGAAGGGGGAGGCTACACCTTC
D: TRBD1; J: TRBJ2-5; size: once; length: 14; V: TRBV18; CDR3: CASSPKAGGETQYF; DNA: TGTGCCAGCTCACCAAAGGCAGGGGGAGAGACCCAGTACTTC
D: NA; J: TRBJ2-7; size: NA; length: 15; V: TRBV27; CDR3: CASSPSASLLYEQYF; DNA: TGTGCCAGCAGTCCGAGTGCGTCCCTCCTCTACGAGCAGTACTTC
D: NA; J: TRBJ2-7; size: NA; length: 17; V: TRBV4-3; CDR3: CASSLSRGSLLNYEQYF; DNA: TGCGCCAGCAGCTTATCCAGGGGCTCTCTTCTAAATTACGAGCAGTACTTC
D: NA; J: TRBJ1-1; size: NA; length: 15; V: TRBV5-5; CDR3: CASSLQAGWNTEAFF; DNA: TGTGCCAGCAGCTTGCAGGCAGGGTGGAACACTGAAGCTTTCTTT
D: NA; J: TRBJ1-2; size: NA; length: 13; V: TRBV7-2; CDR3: CASSLNRNYGYTF; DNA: TGTGCCAGCAGCTTAAACCGTAACTATGGCTACACCTTC
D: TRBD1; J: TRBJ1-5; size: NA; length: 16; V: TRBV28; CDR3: CASSLLGTGGNQPQHF; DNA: TGTGCCAGCAGTTTATTGGGGACAGGCGGCAATCAGCCCCAGCATTTT
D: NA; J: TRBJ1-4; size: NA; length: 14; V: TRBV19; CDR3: CASSARQLGEKLFF; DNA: TGTGCCAGTAGTGCTCGACAGTTGGGTGAAAAACTGTTTTTT
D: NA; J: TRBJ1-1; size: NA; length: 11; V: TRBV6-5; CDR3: CAGVERNEAFF; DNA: TGTGCCGGGGTGGAAAGGAATGAAGCTTTCTTT
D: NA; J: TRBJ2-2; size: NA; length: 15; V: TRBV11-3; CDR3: CASSLGLPNTGELFF; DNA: TGTGCCAGCAGCTTAGGGCTGCCTAACACCGGGGAGCTGTTTTTT
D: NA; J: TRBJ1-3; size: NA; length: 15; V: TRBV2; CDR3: CASSGLGGSGNTIYF; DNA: TGTGCCAGCAGTGGCTTGGGTGGGTCTGGAAACACCATATATTTT
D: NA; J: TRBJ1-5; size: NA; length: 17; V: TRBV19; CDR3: CASSTTRYRADNQPQHF; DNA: TGTGCCAGTAGTACAACCCGCTACCGGGCCGACAATCAGCCCCAGCATTTT
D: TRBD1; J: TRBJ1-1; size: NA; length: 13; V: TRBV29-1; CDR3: CSASGQQSTEAFF; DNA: TGCAGCGCCTCGGGACAGCAATCGACTGAAGCTTTCTTT
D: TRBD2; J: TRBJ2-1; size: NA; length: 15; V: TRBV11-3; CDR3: CASSSGLAGGNEQFF; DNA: TGTGCCAGCAGCTCGGGACTAGCGGGGGGAAATGAGCAGTTCTTC
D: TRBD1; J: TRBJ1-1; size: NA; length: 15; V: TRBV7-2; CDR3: CASSPAGTGYTEAFF; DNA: TGTGCCAGCAGCCCCGCCGGGACAGGGTACACTGAAGCTTTCTTT
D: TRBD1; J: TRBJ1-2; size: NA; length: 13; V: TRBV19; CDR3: CASSSRGNYGYTF; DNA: TGTGCCAGTAGTAGCAGGGGGAACTATGGCTACACCTTC
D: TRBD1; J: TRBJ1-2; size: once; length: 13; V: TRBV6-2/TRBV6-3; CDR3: CASSWDSRGGYTF; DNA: TGTGCCAGCAGTTGGGACAGCCGTGGTGGCTACACCTTC
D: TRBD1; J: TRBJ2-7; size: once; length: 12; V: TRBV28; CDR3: CASISGGYEQYF; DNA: TGTGCCAGCATTTCAGGGGGCTACGAGCAGTACTTC
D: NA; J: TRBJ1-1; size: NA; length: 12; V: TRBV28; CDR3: CASRDGNTEAFF; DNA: TGTGCCAGCAGGGACGGTAACACTGAAGCTTTCTTT
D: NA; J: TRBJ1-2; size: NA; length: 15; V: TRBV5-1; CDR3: CASSLDVRGVSGYTF; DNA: TGCGCCAGCAGCTTGGATGTTCGAGGAGTTTCTGGCTACACCTTC
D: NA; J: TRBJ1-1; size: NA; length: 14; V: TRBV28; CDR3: CASSPPLVRNEAFF; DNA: TGTGCCAGCAGTCCCCCGTTAGTACGGAATGAAGCTTTCTTT
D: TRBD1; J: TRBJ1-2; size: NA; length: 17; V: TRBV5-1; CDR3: CASSRGTGVDINYGYTF; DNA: TGCGCCAGCAGCCGCGGGACAGGGGTGGATATAAACTATGGCTACACCTTC
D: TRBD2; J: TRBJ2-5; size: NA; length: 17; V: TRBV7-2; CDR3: CASSPQSGGRGQETQYF; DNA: TGTGCCAGCAGCCCCCAGTCGGGGGGAAGGGGCCAAGAGACCCAGTACTTC
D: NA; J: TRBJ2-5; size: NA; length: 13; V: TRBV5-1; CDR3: CASSPGGGETQYF; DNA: TGCGCCAGCAGCCCCGGAGGGGGAGAGACCCAGTACTTC
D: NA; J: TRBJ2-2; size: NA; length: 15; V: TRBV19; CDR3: CASNQKKGNTGELFF; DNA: TGTGCCAGTAATCAAAAAAAGGGGAACACCGGGGAGCTGTTTTTT
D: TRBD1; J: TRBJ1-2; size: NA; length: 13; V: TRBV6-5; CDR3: CASSYRDRNGYTF; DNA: TGTGCCAGCAGTTACCGGGACAGGAATGGCTACACCTTC
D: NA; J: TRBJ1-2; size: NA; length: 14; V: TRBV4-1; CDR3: CASSQGVGPYGYTF; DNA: TGCGCCAGCAGCCAAGGGGTGGGACCCTATGGCTACACCTTC
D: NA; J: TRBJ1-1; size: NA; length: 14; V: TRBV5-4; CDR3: CASSPRLLNTEAFF; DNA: TGTGCCAGCAGCCCCCGGTTATTGAACACTGAAGCTTTCTTT
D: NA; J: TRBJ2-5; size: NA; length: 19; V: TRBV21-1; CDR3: CASSKFLSGGLGYQETQYF; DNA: TGTGCCAGCAGCAAATTTCTTAGCGGGGGGCTGGGGTACCAAGAGACCCAGTACTTC